The clone carrying this T cell receptor (beta chain) was picked up many times. Its specificity is not known. Flow cytometry had shown expanded CD8+CD57+ cells in the patients chosen for sequencing. Patient blood was sampled before any therapy had been received. The sample comes from a study of CD8+CD57+ T cells in acquired aplastic anemia. For the study at large: Sorted CD4+ plus CD8+ cells gave DNA averaging 3.2 ug.

Genomic DNA acted as the template from which TCR beta VDJ combination and CDR3 sequence profiling were carried out. TCRdb fed the reads into MiXCR, producing one record per CDR3 protein. Among 150,000 to 200,000 distinct CDR3 sequences listed, 40% to 50% were seen once. General study points: No significant patient-versus-control difference appeared in CD8+ Simpson's diversity. About 30 CD8+ CDR3 sequences occurred in both the patients and the controls.

There are 14 residues in the CDR3. Germline V lookup: CDR1 SGHTA, CDR2 FQGTGA. Trimming pared 5 bases from V and 2 bases from J, leaving 13 bases between. The origin of this receptor is a human donor with aplastic anemia. The sample comprised sorted CD4+, CD8+, or CD8+CD57+ T cells (not recorded which) from PBMCs. V usage is TRBV7-3 and J usage is TRBJ2-7, with D hard to call. The CDR3: CASSVGRVPYEQYF. The CDR3 region has the DNA TGTGCCAGCAGCGTTGGAAGGGTTCCCTACGAGCAGTACTTC.